Described below is a single T cell receptor beta chain sequence and its context. This CDR3 is also generated by other DNA sequences in the sample. This entry is derived from a study of blood T cell repertoires in COVID-19. Background on the study: T cells, B-cell-depleted T cells, or PBMCs provided the cDNA or gDNA that served as material.

Germline V gives CDR1 SGHNT, CDR2 YYREEE (reference sequence). The CDR3 extends over 13 amino acids. V was cut by 3 bases and J by 5 bases, with 9 bases left in between. The method was immunoSEQ multiplex PCR; TCRdb's version includes in-frame clones alone and lacks a portion of them. This repertoire shows 240,000 or so clones, around 83% found once; its top ten account for roughly a tenth. The chain is built from TRBV5-4 and TRBJ1-5; weak D call: TRBD1 (5 bases). This receptor was identified in a woman older than 75 with acute or convalescent COVID-19. The sequenced sample consisted of peripheral blood. The CDR3 loop reads CASSSGGDQPQHF. Written as DNA, the CDR3 is TGTGCCAGCAGCTCGGGGGGGGATCAGCCCCAGCATTTT.